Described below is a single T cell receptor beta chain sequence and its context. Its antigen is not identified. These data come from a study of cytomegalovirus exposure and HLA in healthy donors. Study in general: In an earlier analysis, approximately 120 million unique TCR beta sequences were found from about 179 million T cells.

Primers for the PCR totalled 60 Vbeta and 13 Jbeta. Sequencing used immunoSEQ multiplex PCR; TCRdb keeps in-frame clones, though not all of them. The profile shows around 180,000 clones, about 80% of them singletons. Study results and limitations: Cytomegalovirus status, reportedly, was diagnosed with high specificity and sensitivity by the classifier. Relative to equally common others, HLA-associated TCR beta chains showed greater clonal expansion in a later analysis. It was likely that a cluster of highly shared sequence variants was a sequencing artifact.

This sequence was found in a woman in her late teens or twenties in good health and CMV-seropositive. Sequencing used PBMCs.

The CDR3 here is CAWSDKTGGRQPQHF. In nucleotides, the CDR3 is TGTGCCTGGAGTGACAAGACAGGGGGCAGGCAGCCCCAGCATTTT. J is TRBJ1-5 and V is TRBV30; 10 bases agree with TRBD1. The junction had 7 bases not matched to a gene; V was cut back by 1 base and J by 7 bases. Looked up from germline, CDR1 is GTSNPN and CDR2 is SVGIG (reference sequence). The CDR3 is 15 residues long.